This T cell receptor beta chain emerged from a study of blood T cell repertoires in COVID-19. In the study overall: PBMCs, B-cell-depleted T cells, or T cells provided the cDNA or gDNA that made up the material.

This clone came up once. The protocol was immunoSEQ multiplex PCR, while the TCRdb copy is restricted to in-frame clones and leaves out a portion. Here the sample spans under 250,000 clones, 92% being singletons. The CDR3 is made up of 16 amino acids. The ends were cut back, 9 bases at V and 3 bases at J, with 23 bases in the middle. Looked up from germline, CDR1 is KGHDR and CDR2 is SFDVKD. The chain employs TRBV24-1 and TRBJ2-7, with D possibly being TRBD2 (6 bases). Sequencing was carried out using peripheral blood. This TCR was sampled from a man aged 25-40 years with acute or convalescent COVID-19. The CDR3, as DNA: TGTGCCACCGAAACATGGGGGGTGTTCCCGTTCTACGAGCAGTACTTC. This sequence encodes CATETWGVFPFYEQYF.